This TCR beta chain was identified in a study of blood T cell repertoires in COVID-19. Study summary: The United States, Italy and Spain provided the acute and convalescent COVID-19 samples. Sample material is recorded as cDNA or gDNA derived from T cells, B-cell-depleted T cells, or PBMCs.

The germline V gene has CDR1 SNHLY and CDR2 FYNNEI. With 5 bases clipped from V and 3 bases from J, the junction kept 15 bases outside the gene matches. The CDR3 spans 18 residues. As originally analysed: Estimates of nucleated cell counts were drawn from the amplification of reference gene primers. The data were produced by immunoSEQ multiplex PCR, yet TCRdb's version contains in-frame clones alone and is incomplete. V and J calls plus clone size are reproduced from that table; the DNA served to infer D and trimming. This table holds approximately 85,000 clones, over 85% found once. This receptor was identified in a man aged 50 to 60 with acute or convalescent COVID-19. This chain uses TRBV2 with TRBJ1-5, with 8 bases fitting TRBD1. Sequenced input: peripheral blood. The CDR3 nucleotides read TGTGCCAGCAGTCTAGACAGGGGTGGGGTACCGAACAATCAGCCCCAGCATTTT. Protein sequence: CASSLDRGGVPNNQPQHF. The whole variable domain, filled in from reference TRBV2 and TRBJ1-5, reads EPEVTQTPSHQVTQMGQEVILRCVPISNHLYFYWYRQILGQKVEFLVSFYNNEISEKSEIFDDQFSVERPDGSNFTLKIRSTKLEDSAMYFCASSLDRGGVPNNQPQHFGDGTRLSIL.